Below are 24 T cell receptor beta chains sequenced from a single sample in a study of radiotherapy plus CTLA-4 blockade in lung cancer. TCRdb keeps only in-frame clones here, not all; method: immunoSEQ multiplex PCR. The sample yields over 100,000 clones, 85% to 90% seen once. Specimen: peripheral blood, collected from a patient treated with radiotherapy plus ipilimumab. These receptors originate from a human donor with non-small cell lung cancer that progressed on radiotherapy plus ipilimumab.

V is TRBV27 and J is TRBJ2-6; D is ambiguous. The germline V and J ends were trimmed by 6 bases and 2 bases, with 5 bases remaining between them. Germline V gene lookup returns CDR1 MNHEY and CDR2 SMNVEV (reference sequence). The CDR3 extends over 13 amino acids. For the CDR3, the DNA is TGTGCCAGCAGCCAGGCTGGGGCCAACGTCCTGACTTTC. Its protein is CASSQAGANVLTF. The full variable domain, its missing parts supplied by reference TRBV27 and TRBJ2-6, is EAQVTQNPRYLITVTGKKLTVTCSQNMNHEYMSWYRQDPGLGLRQIYYSMNVEVTDKGDVPEGYKVSRKEKRNFPLILESPSPNQTSLYFCASSQAGANVLTFGAGSRLTVL.

V is TRBV5-1 and J is TRBJ1-1, with TRBD1 matching over 7 bases. Germline CDR1 reads SGHRS; CDR2 reads YFSETQ. CDR3 length equals 14 residues. Unmatched junction bases numbered 8, after V lost 4 bases and J lost 5 bases. In DNA form, the CDR3 reads TGCGCCAGCAGCCCACGGACAGGAGGAACTGAAGCTTTCTTT. Translated: CASSPRTGGTEAFF.

There are a few counts of this clone. The CDR3 sequence is CASRDSHTDTQYF. The CDR3 coding sequence is TGTGCCAGCAGGGACAGCCACACAGATACGCAGTATTTT. The rearrangement joins TRBV27 to TRBJ2-3, with D possibly matching TRBD1 (6 bases). Germline V gene data show CDR1 as MNHEY and CDR2 as SMNVEV (reference sequence). CDR3 length: 13 amino acids. The V and J ends lost 6 bases and 2 bases respectively, with 9 bases between them.

The V call is TRBV15, the J call TRBJ1-1, with D hard to call. Germline assignment: CDR1 LNHNV and CDR2 YYDKDF (reference sequence). Trimming cost V 0 bases and J 1 base, with 9 bases left between them. The CDR3 has 15 amino acids. Written as DNA, the CDR3 is TGTGCCACCAGCAGAGATCCCAGGCAGAACACTGAAGCTTTCTTT. Translated, it gives CATSRDPRQNTEAFF.

The rearrangement uses TRBV5-1 and TRBJ2-7; D is uncertain. The V gene lost 0 bases and the J gene lost 2 bases, with 12 bases spanning the gap. The CDR3 has 15 amino acids. Per the germline V gene, CDR1 is SGHRS and CDR2 is YFSETQ. Here the CDR3 DNA reads TGCGCCAGCAGCTTGGCCAACCTCGAGGCCTACGAGCAGTACTTC. It translates to CASSLANLEAYEQYF.

The V gene is TRBV6-1, the J gene TRBJ1-2; no reliable D call. Germline-derived CDR1 and CDR2 are MNHNS and SASEGT. V was trimmed by 3 bases and J by 2 bases, leaving 13 bases between them. CDR3 length equals 15 residues. The CDR3 DNA sequence: TGTGCCAGCAGTGATTTGGCCCTCTTGAACTATGGCTACACCTTC. This gives the protein CASSDLALLNYGYTF.

This chain uses TRBV7-8 with TRBJ1-5; the D gene is possibly TRBD1 (6 bases). The CDR3 is 19 residues long. Trimming pared 5 bases from V and 0 bases from J, leaving 23 bases between. Germline CDR1 is SGHVS and CDR2 is FQNEAQ. CDR3 nucleotides: TGTGCCAGCAGCCTAAGGGGCATCGGGACACTTTATAGCAATCAGCCCCAGCATTTT. Translating it yields CASSLRGIGTLYSNQPQHF.

The V call is TRBV7-9, the J call TRBJ2-2; D not resolved. The CDR3 covers 17 residues. Germline V gives CDR1 SEHNR, CDR2 FQNEAQ (reference sequence). Trimming stripped 0 bases from V and 1 base from J, with 12 bases between. The CDR3 reads CASSLAGNFLNTGELFF. CDR3 nucleotides: TGTGCCAGCAGCTTAGCGGGGAATTTCCTGAACACCGGGGAGCTGTTTTTT.

The chain links TRBV19 to TRBJ1-1; D is possibly TRBD1 (5 bases). Trimming took 1 base from V and 5 from J, leaving 14 bases between them. The CDR3 has 15 residues. The germline gives CDR1 LNHDA, CDR2 SQIVND (reference sequence). CDR3 DNA sequence: TGTGCCAGTAGTATAGCCCACCGGGGGGAAACTGAAGCTTTCTTT. Residues: CASSIAHRGETEAFF.

J is TRBJ1-4 and V is TRBV12-5; 8 nucleotides match TRBD1. V lost 7 bases to trimming and J lost 6 bases; unmatched junction nucleotides: 7. The CDR3 contains 14 residues. Germline CDR1 LGHNT, CDR2 FRNRAP. The CDR3 DNA sequence: TGTGCTAGTGCTCCGGGACAGGCGGATGAAAAACTGTTTTTT. Protein product: CASAPGQADEKLFF.

The J gene is TRBJ1-1, the V gene TRBV4-1; no clear D. CDR3 length: 13 amino acids. Germline values: CDR1 MGHRA, CDR2 YSYEKL. Trimming cost V 4 bases and J 7 bases, with 13 bases left between them. CDR3 region: CASSPPGRDEAFF. The CDR3 DNA follows: TGCGCCAGCAGCCCCCCGGGAAGGGATGAAGCTTTCTTT.

V gene TRBV19 combines with J gene TRBJ1-5; D remains ambiguous. This CDR3 spans 18 amino acids. V was shortened by 5 bases and J by 0 bases, with 20 bases between the two germline ends. From germline, CDR1 is LNHDA and CDR2 SQIVND (reference sequence). The CDR3 bases are TGTGCCAGTAGTCCTAGGACTGATACCCTATATAGCAATCAGCCCCAGCATTTT. It codes for CASSPRTDTLYSNQPQHF.

The J gene is TRBJ2-3, the V gene TRBV5-1, with D perhaps matching TRBD1 (5 bases). The CDR3 contains 14 residues. Germline CDR1 SGHRS, CDR2 YFSETQ. V lost 4 bases and J lost 3, with 12 bases in between. Here the CDR3 reads CASSMPSGTDTQYF. CDR3 coding DNA: TGCGCCAGCAGCATGCCTTCAGGGACAGATACGCAGTATTTT.

This clone came up once. Here the CDR3 reads CASSRYEQGGYTF. Written as DNA, the CDR3 is TGTGCCAGCAGCCGATACGAACAGGGGGGCTACACCTTC. The V gene is TRBV11-3, the J gene TRBJ1-2; 7 nucleotides align to TRBD1. There are 13 residues in the CDR3. V lost 5 bases to trimming and J lost 8 bases; unmatched junction nucleotides: 8. Germline V lookup: CDR1 SGHNT, CDR2 YENEEA.

The rearrangement joins TRBV30 to TRBJ2-1, with 12 bases fitting TRBD2. This CDR3 has 16 amino acids. Germline CDR1 GTSNPN, CDR2 SVGIG (reference sequence). The V and J ends lost 0 bases and 6 bases, in that order; junction bases with no gene match: 6. DNA of the CDR3: TGTGCCTGGAGTGTAGTAGGGGGACTAGCGGGCAATGAGCAGTTCTTC. Translating it yields CAWSVVGGLAGNEQFF.

This clone turned up a few times. The J gene is TRBJ1-5, the V gene TRBV2, with TRBD1 matching over 12 bases. The CDR3 is made up of 16 amino acids. V lost 8 bases to trimming and J lost 0 bases; unmatched junction nucleotides: 5. Germline values: CDR1 SNHLY, CDR2 FYNNEI. The CDR3 DNA reads TGTGCCAGCGCCGGGACAGGGGGCTATAGCAATCAGCCCCAGCATTTT. This sequence encodes CASAGTGGYSNQPQHF.

V is TRBV5-5 and J is TRBJ1-5, with unresolved D. The CDR3 is 15 residues long. Germline V CDR1 and CDR2: SGHKS, YYEKEE (reference sequence). The V and J ends lost 4 bases and 2 bases respectively, with 13 bases between them. CDR3 bases: TGTGCCAGCAGCCAAGAAAACGGAGGCAATCAGCCCCAGCATTTT. Translated: CASSQENGGNQPQHF. The full variable domain, completed using reference TRBV5-5 and TRBJ1-5, is DAGVTQSPTHLIKTRGQQVTLRCSPISGHKSVSWYQQVLGQGPQFIFQYYEKEERGRGNFPDRFSARQFPNYSSELNVNALLLGDSALYLCASSQENGGNQPQHFGDGTRLSIL.

The rearrangement joins TRBV16 to TRBJ2-7; D is unresolved. CDR3 length equals 12 residues. Trimming stripped 2 bases from V and 6 bases from J, with 8 bases between. Germline V gene data show CDR1 as KGHSY and CDR2 as FQNENV. The CDR3 is CASSQTPREQYF. CDR3 coding DNA: TGTGCCAGCAGCCAAACACCCCGCGAGCAGTACTTC.

The rearrangement links TRBV18 to TRBJ1-1; TRBD1 agrees at 8 bases. The CDR3 is 16 amino acids. J lost 4 bases, V lost 2 bases, and 9 bases had no gene match. Germline V lookup: CDR1 KGHSH, CDR2 LQKENI. This CDR3 reads CASSPVQGVVGTEAFF. CDR3 in DNA: TGTGCCAGCTCACCAGTACAGGGGGTCGTGGGCACTGAAGCTTTCTTT.

V usage is TRBV6-5 and J usage is TRBJ2-5; TRBD2 might be the D (5 bases). The DNA end favors TRBJ2-7, so the J call may be wrong. The CDR3 is made up of 14 amino acids. CDR1 is MNHEY, CDR2 SVGAGI, per germline. CDR3 protein: CASSYGRGPYEQYF. CDR3 coding DNA: TGTGCCAGCAGTTATGGACGGGGTCCCTACGAGCAGTACTTC.

V usage is TRBV29-1 and J usage is TRBJ2-7; 10 bases fit TRBD2. CDR1 and CDR2 from the germline V gene are SQVTM and ANQGSEA. The junction had 9 bases not matched to a gene; V was cut back by 4 bases and J by 0 bases. This CDR3 is 16 amino acids long. In DNA, the CDR3 is TGCAGCGTTGGAGGACCGGGACTAGCGAACTCCTACGAGCAGTACTTC. Protein product: CSVGGPGLANSYEQYF.

V usage is TRBV11-3 and J usage is TRBJ2-1, with D tentatively TRBD2 (5 bases). CDR1 SGHNT and CDR2 YENEEA come from the germline V gene. The CDR3 extends over 15 amino acids. V was shortened by 3 bases and J by 5 bases, with 14 bases between the two germline ends. The CDR3 DNA reads as TGTGCCAGCAGCTTGCCTGGACTGCAGCACAATGAGCAGTTCTTC. Protein product: CASSLPGLQHNEQFF.

The rearrangement joins TRBV9 to TRBJ2-7; D uncertain. This CDR3 region has 15 residues. Germline V CDR1 and CDR2: SGDLS, YYNGEE. Trimming removed 4 bases from V and 0 bases from J, with 14 bases in between. CDR3 protein: CASSPRLVSSYEQYF. CDR3 bases: TGTGCCAGCAGCCCCCGGCTGGTTAGCTCCTACGAGCAGTACTTC.

This chain joins TRBV4-1 and TRBJ1-1; D ambiguous. With 1 base removed from V and 6 bases from J, the gap between germline ends came to 15 bases. In germline, CDR1 is MGHRA, CDR2 YSYEKL. This CDR3 region has 15 residues. CDR3 sequence reads: CASSQVLSGRPEAFF. The CDR3, as DNA: TGCGCCAGCAGCCAAGTTCTTTCAGGAAGGCCTGAAGCTTTCTTT.